This T cell receptor beta chain was recovered during a study of blood T cell repertoires in COVID-19. Study as a whole: Sample material is recorded as cDNA or gDNA derived from T cells, B-cell-depleted T cells, or PBMCs.

Per the study methods: It was from reference gene primer amplification that nucleated cell counts were estimated. Generated by immunoSEQ multiplex PCR, the TCRdb table keeps only in-frame clones and is missing some. V, J and clone size are those of that table, while D and trimming were read from the DNA. The sample includes hundreds of thousands of clones, over 75% of them seen just once. Turning to this clone: The junction differs from germline at one of its ends, possibly a read error.

Among Cohort 3 donors, those recovered had two negative PCRs, clearance, or symptom resolution. The sequence came from a man aged 30-40 years who had recovered from COVID-19. The source material was PBMCs or T cells enriched from blood (not recorded which).

The DNA for the CDR3 is TGTGCCAGCAGAGAAGGAGGGGGCGGGCAGCCCCAGCATTTT. Translating gives CASREGGGGQPQHF. The chain links TRBV6-1 to TRBJ1-5; 7 nucleotides align to TRBD1. Germline CDR1 is MNHNS and CDR2 is SASEGT. The CDR3 totals 14 residues.